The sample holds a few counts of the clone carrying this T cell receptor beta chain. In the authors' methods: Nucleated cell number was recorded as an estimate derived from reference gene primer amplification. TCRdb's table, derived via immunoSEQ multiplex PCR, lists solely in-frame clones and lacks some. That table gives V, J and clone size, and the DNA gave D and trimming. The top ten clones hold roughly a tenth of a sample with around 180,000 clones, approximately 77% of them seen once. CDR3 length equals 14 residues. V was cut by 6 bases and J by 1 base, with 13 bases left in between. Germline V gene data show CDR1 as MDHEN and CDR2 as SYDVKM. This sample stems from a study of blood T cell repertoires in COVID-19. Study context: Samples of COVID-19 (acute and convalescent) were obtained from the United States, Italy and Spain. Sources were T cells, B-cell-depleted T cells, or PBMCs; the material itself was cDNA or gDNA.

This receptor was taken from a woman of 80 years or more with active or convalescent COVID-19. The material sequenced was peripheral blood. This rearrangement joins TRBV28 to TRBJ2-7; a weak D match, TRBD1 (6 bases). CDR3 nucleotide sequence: TGTGCCAGCAGGAGCTCAGGGGCGTCCTACGAGCAGTACTTC. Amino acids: CASRSSGASYEQYF.